This T cell receptor (beta chain) was retrieved from a study of cytomegalovirus exposure and HLA in healthy donors. Notes on the study in general: It was shown in a later analysis that HLA-associated TCR beta chains were more clonally expanded than other, equally common chains.

CDR3 length: 15 amino acids. Germline CDR1 reads GTSNPN; CDR2 reads SVGIG (reference sequence). Trimming took off 2 bases at V and 3 bases at J, with 13 bases between the two ends. This clone was seen a handful of times. As yet, its antigen is unknown. 13 Jbeta primers and 60 Vbeta primers were used for the PCR. Profiling relied on immunoSEQ multiplex PCR, and the TCRdb table lists in-frame clones only, not all of them. The profile shows about 160,000 clones, 70% to 80% of them singletons. This clonotype was sampled from a female donor in good health and CMV-seronegative. The sequenced sample was PBMCs. The chain is built from TRBV30 and TRBJ1-4; D is uncertain. This chain's CDR3 is CAWSLLWGANEKLFF. In DNA, the CDR3 is TGTGCCTGGAGTTTACTCTGGGGAGCTAATGAAAAACTGTTTTTT.